This T cell receptor beta chain was captured by sequencing in a study of blood T cell repertoires in COVID-19. Using immunoSEQ multiplex PCR, the repertoire was profiled, and TCRdb retains in-frame clones only, with some absent. The table includes roughly 32,000 clones, roughly 91% detected once. Input material: peripheral blood. The clonotype originates from a man aged 60 to 69 with active COVID-19.

This CDR3 is CASSLAGDTQYF. In nucleotides, the CDR3 is TGCGCCAGCAGCTTGGCCGGGGATACGCAGTATTTT. This chain connects TRBV5-1 to TRBJ2-3; no reliable D call. Trimming stripped 0 bases from V and 6 bases from J, with 5 bases between. There are 12 residues in the CDR3. Looked up from germline, CDR1 is SGHRS and CDR2 is YFSETQ. The entire variable domain, with the rest obtained from reference TRBV5-1 and TRBJ2-3, is as follows: KAGVTQTPRYLIKTRGQQVTLSCSPISGHRSVSWYQQTPGQGLQFLFEYFSETQRNKGNFPGRFSGRQFSNSRSEMNVSTLELGDSALYLCASSLAGDTQYFGPGTRLTVL.